The sequence of this TCR beta chain was determined in a study of graft-versus-host responses after intestinal transplantation. General observations from the study: The recipient marrow held GvH clones, and some of them showed up first in ileum or blood.

Trimming cost V 0 bases and J 6 bases; bases outside gene matches: 9. The CDR3 runs 17 residues. Germline V gene data show CDR1 as SGDLS and CDR2 as YYNGEE. This clone was detected only once. Its antigen is not identified. Produced via immunoSEQ multiplex PCR; TCRdb's table is partial and in-frame only. Counted here are 80,000 to 95,000 clones, just over 90% occurring once; the ten biggest clones make up 6%. The sample in question was unstimulated CD8+ T cells sorted from spleen or lymph node cells, obtained before intestinal transplant. The origin of this receptor is a human donor who received an intestinal transplant. The chain has TRBV9 and TRBJ2-3; 11 positions agree with TRBD2. CDR3: CASSVVGGLAGRDTQYF. The CDR3 DNA is TGTGCCAGCAGCGTAGTGGGAGGACTAGCGGGCAGGGATACGCAGTATTTT.